This T cell receptor (beta chain) was sequenced during a study of identifying expanded T cells in peripheral blood. Study-level findings and limits: Differentially abundant clones: approximately 1.3 between replicates, about 17 at about two weeks, approximately 18 at four. Clone count variance between roughly 2-week samples rose with total template count.

Regarding this clone: Its antigen is still unknown.

TCRdb's table, derived via immunoSEQ multiplex PCR, lists solely in-frame clones and lacks some. The data contain roughly 75,000 clones, roughly 88% of them seen just once; the ten biggest clones take up over 2.5%. The V gene's germline CDR1 is SQVTM and CDR2 ANQGSEA. Trimming left V 4 bases short and J 3 bases short, with 16 bases between. The CDR3 has 15 residues. During the collection period, no donor immune events like infections were recorded. The source of this sequence is a person aged 18-70 years in good health. This chain uses TRBV29-1 with TRBJ2-1, with D tentatively TRBD1 (5 bases). The sequenced sample was blood. The CDR3: CSVASTAGHYNEQFF. DNA of the CDR3: TGCAGCGTTGCCTCGACAGCCGGCCACTACAATGAGCAGTTCTTC.